This TCR beta chain was profiled in a study of CD8 T cells in ankylosing spondylitis. The study's findings and limits: Seven to nine highly homologous variants made up a TCR beta motif, and this motif appeared characteristic of ankylosing spondylitis blood.

This clonotype was detected a few times. The antigen is undetermined. The CDR3 is made up of 14 amino acids. The V end was cut by 3 bases, the J end by 4 bases, with 12 bases between. TCRdb passed the 5' RACE reads through MiXCR, listing each CDR3 protein once. The sample contains roughly 280,000 distinct CDR3 sequences, roughly 20% of which appear only once. This chain uses TRBV12-3 or TRBV12-4 with TRBJ1-1, with unresolved D. The sample consisted of blood, either unsorted or a sorted T cell fraction (not recorded which). This receptor was taken from a male donor with ankylosing spondylitis or in good health (not recorded which). The CDR3 sequence: CASSFGQLGTEAFF. CDR3 in DNA: TGTGCCAGCAGTTTCGGGCAATTAGGCACTGAAGCTTTCTTT.